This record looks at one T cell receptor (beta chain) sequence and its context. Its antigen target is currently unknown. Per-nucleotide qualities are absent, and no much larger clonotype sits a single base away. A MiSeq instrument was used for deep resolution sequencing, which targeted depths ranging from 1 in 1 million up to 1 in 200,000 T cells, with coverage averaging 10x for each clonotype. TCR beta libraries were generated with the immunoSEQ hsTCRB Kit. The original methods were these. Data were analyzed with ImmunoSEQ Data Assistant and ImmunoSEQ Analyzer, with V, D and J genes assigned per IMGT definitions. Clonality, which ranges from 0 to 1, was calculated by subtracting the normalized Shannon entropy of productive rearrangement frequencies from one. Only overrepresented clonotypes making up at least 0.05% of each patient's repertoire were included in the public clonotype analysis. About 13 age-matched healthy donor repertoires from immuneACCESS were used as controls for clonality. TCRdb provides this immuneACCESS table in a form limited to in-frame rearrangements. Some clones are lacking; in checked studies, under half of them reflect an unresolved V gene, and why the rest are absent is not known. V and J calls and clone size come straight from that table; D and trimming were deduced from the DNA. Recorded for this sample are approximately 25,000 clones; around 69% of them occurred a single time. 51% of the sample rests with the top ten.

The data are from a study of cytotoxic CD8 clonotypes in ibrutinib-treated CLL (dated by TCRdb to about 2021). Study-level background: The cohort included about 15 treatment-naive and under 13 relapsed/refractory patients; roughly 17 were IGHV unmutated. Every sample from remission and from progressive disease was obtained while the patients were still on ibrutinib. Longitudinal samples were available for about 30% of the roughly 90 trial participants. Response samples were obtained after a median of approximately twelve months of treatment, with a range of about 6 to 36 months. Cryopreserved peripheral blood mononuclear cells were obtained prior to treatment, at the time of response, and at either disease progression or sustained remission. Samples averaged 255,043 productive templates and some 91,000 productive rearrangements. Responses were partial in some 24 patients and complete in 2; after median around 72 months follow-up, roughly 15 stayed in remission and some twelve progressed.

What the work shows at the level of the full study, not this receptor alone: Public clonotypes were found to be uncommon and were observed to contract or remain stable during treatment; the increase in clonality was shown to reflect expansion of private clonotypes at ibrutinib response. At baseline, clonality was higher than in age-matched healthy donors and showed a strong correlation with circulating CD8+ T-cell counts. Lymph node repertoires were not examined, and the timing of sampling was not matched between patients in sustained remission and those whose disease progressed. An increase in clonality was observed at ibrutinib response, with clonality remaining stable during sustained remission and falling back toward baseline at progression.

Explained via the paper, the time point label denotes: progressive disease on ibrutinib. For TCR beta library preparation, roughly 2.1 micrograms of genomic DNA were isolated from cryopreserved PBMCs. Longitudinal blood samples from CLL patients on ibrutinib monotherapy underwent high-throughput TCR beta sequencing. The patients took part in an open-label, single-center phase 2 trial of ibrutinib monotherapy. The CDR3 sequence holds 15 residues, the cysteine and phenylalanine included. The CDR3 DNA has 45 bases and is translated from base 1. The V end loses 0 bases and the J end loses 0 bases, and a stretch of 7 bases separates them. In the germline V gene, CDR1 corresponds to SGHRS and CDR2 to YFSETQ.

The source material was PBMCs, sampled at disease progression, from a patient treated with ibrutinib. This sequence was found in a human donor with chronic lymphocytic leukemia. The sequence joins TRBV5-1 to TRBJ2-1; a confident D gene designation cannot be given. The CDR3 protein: CASSLETSSYNEQFF. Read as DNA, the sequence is TGCGCCAGCAGCTTGGAAACGAGCTCCTACAATGAGCAGTTCTTC.